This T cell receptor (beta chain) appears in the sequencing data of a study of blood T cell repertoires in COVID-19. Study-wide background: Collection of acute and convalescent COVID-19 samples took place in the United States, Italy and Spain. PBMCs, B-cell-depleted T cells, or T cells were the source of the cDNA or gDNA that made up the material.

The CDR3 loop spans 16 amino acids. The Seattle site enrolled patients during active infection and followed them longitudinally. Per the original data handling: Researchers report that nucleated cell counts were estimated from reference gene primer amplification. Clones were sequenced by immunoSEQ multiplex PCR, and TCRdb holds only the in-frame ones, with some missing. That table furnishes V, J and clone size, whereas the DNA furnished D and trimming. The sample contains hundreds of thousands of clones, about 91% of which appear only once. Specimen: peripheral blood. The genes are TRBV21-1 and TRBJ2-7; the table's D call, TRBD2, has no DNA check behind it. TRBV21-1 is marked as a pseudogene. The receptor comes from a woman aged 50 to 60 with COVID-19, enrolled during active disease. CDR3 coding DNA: TGTGCCAGCAGCAAAGAAAAGCGGGGGGTGTCTATCGAGCAGTACTTC. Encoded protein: CASSKEKRGVSIEQYF.